This T cell receptor beta chain was sequenced during a study of cytomegalovirus exposure and HLA in healthy donors. This clone was picked up a small number of times. As yet, its antigen is unknown. With 60 Vbeta and 13 Jbeta primers, the PCR was carried out. Produced via immunoSEQ multiplex PCR; TCRdb's table is partial and in-frame only. The sample has around 160,000 clones; more than 60% are singletons. CDR1 and CDR2 (germline): MNHNS, SASEGT. The CDR3 covers 15 residues. V dropped 1 base and J dropped 6 bases, with 12 bases sitting between them. Study-level findings and limits: Some TCR beta chains (approximately 180 of them) were listed as cytomegalovirus-associated.

The chain has TRBV6-1 and TRBJ2-2; no clear D. Sequences were obtained from PBMCs. This receptor was identified in a male donor in good health and CMV-seronegative. CDR3 protein: CASSEGTGEAGELFF. For the CDR3, the DNA is TGTGCCAGCAGTGAAGGAACCGGCGAGGCCGGGGAGCTGTTTTTT.